This T cell receptor beta chain derives from a study of cytomegalovirus exposure and HLA in healthy donors. The protocol was immunoSEQ multiplex PCR, while the TCRdb copy is restricted to in-frame clones and leaves out a portion. The sample consists of around 130,000 clones, roughly 90% of them appearing once. This CDR3 spans 14 amino acids. The ends were cut back, 0 bases at V and 7 bases at J, with 10 bases in the middle. Germline loops: CDR1 SGHNT, CDR2 YYREEE (reference sequence). Study results and limitations: TCR clusters originating in the first cohort tended to co-occur in the approximately 130 validation repertoires, according to a later analysis.

In its sample, this clone was seen a few times. Its target is not known. Sequenced input: PBMCs. The sequence was obtained from a man aged 30 to 45 in good health and CMV-seronegative. The chain joins TRBV5-4 to TRBJ1-4; D possibly corresponds to TRBD1 (5 bases). CDR3 sequence (DNA): TGTGCCAGCAGCTTGGCGGGACTGGGTGAAAAACTGTTTTTT. Translating it yields CASSLAGLGEKLFF.